The clone carrying this T cell receptor (beta chain) is a singleton in its sample. The sample belongs to a study of blood T cell repertoires in COVID-19. Across the study: Samples came from the United States, Italy and Spain, spanning acute and convalescent COVID-19. T cells, B-cell-depleted T cells, or PBMCs provided the cDNA or gDNA that served as material.

Seattle's enrolled individuals joined amid active infection and were then monitored longitudinally. Under the authors' procedure: Estimation of nucleated cell counts relied on the amplification of reference gene primers. Measured with immunoSEQ multiplex PCR; TCRdb has only the in-frame clones, and not every one. The V and J calls and clone size were taken over from that table, and D and trimming were inferred from the DNA. This table holds some 300,000 clones, about nine tenths found once. Trimming removed 6 bases at V and 1 base at J, with 9 bases between. This CDR3 comprises 13 residues. Sequenced: peripheral blood. The chain recombines TRBV12-3 or TRBV12-4 with TRBJ1-2; D not certain. This sequence was found in a woman in her forties or fifties with COVID-19, enrolled during active disease. In nucleotides, the CDR3 is TGTGCCAGCAGGTCCACTCTTAACTATGGCTACACCTTC. It yields the protein CASRSTLNYGYTF.